One T cell receptor (beta chain) is described in this entry. RNA was extracted with the RNeasy kit, and a quantity of roughly 0.45 to 1 ug was reverse transcribed using random hexamers. TCRdb independently ran MiXCR on the immunoSEQ multiplex PCR reads; one entry per CDR3 protein. The sample lists 330,000 or so distinct CDR3 sequences, roughly 85% occurring once. V trimming: 8 bases; J trimming: 2 bases; junction bases outside the gene matches: 5. The CDR3 runs 13 residues. Per germline, CDR1 DFQATT and CDR2 SNEGSKA (reference sequence). The sample is drawn from a study of CD8 T cells in Susac syndrome.

The sequence came from a human donor with multiple sclerosis. Sequencing was performed on CD8+ T cells from PBMCs. The V and J genes are TRBV20-1 and TRBJ2-3; 9 bases align to TRBD2. CDR3 in DNA: TGCAGTCCCCCTAGCGGGACCACAGATACGCAGTATTTT. Translating it yields CSPPSGTTDTQYF.